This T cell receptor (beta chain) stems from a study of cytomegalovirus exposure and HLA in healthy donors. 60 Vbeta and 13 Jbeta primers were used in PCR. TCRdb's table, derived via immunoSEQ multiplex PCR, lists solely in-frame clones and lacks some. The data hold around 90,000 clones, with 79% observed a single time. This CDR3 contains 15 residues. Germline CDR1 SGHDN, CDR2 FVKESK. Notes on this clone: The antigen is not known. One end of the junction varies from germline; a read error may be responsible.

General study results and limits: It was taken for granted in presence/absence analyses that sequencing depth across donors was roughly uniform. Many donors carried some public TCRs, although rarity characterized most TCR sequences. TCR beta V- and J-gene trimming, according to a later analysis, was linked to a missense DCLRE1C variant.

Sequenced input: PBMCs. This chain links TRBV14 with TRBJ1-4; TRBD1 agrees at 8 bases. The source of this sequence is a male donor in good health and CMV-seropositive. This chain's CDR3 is CASSRTGSTNKKLFF. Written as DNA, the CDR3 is TGTGCCAGCAGCCGGACAGGGTCGACTAATAAAAAACTGTTTTTT.